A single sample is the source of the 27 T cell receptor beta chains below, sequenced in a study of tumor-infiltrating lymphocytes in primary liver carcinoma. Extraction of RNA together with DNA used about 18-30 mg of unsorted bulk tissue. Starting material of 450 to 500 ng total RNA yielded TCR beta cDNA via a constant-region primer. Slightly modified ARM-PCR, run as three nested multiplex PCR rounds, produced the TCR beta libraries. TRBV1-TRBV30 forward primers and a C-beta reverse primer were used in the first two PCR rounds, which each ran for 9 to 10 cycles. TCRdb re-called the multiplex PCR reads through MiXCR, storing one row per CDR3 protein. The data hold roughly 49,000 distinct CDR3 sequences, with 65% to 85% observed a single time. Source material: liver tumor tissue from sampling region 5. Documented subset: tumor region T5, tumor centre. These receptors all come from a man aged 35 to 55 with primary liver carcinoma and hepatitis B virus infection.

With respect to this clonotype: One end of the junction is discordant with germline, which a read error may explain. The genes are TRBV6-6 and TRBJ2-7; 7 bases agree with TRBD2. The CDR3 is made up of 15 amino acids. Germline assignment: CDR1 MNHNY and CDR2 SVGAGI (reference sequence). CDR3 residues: CTSSSTSVSSYEQYF. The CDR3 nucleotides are TGTACCAGCAGCTCAACTAGCGTGAGCTCCTACGAGCAGTACTTC.

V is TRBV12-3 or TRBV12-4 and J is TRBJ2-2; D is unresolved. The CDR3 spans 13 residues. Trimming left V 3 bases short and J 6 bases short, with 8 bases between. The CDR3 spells CASSFIPSGELFF. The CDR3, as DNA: TGTGCCAGCAGTTTTATACCCTCCGGGGAGCTGTTTTTT.

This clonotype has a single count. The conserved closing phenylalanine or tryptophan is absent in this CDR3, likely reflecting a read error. The CDR3 coding sequence is TGTACCAGCAGCCTAAAAGGGGGACTGACGAATCAGCTCCAGCATTTG. This sequence encodes CTSSLKGGLTNQLQHL. V gene TRBV11-2 combines with J gene TRBJ1-5; D is perhaps TRBD1 (6 bases). The CDR3 covers 16 residues. CDR1 and CDR2 (germline): SGHAT, FQNNGV.

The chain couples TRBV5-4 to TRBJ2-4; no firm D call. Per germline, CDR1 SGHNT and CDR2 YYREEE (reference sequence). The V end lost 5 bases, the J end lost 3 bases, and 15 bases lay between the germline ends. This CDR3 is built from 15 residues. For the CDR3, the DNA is TGTGCCAGCAGGTCCCCTAGTGGCAACAAAAACATTCAGTACTTC. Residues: CASRSPSGNKNIQYF.

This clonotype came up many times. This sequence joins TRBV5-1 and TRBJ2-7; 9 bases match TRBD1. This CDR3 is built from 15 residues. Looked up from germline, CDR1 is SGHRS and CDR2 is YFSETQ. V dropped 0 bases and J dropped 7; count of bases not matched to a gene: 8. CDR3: CASSLDTGTGQEQYF. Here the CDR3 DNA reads TGCGCCAGCAGCTTGGATACCGGGACAGGGCAGGAGCAGTACTTC.

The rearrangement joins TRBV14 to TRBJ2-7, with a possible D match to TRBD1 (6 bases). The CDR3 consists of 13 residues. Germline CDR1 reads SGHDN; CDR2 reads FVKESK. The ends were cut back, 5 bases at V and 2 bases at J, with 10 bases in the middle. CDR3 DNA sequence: TGTGCCAGCAGCATGACAGGAACCTACGAGCAGTACTTC. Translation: CASSMTGTYEQYF.

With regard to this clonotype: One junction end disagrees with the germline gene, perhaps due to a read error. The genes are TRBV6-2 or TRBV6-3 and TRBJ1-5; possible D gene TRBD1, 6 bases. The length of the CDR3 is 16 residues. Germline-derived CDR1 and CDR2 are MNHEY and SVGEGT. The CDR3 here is CASISGDTPRGQPHHF. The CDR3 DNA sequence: TGTGCCAGCATTTCGGGGGACACGCCACGAGGTCAGCCCCATCATTTT.

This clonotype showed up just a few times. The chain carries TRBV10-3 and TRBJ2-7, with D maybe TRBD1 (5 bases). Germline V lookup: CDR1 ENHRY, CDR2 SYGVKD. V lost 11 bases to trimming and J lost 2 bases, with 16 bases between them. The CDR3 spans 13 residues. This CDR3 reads CASQTGSPYEQYF. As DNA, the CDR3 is TGTGCCTCCCAAACAGGTTCCCCCTACGAGCAGTACTTC.

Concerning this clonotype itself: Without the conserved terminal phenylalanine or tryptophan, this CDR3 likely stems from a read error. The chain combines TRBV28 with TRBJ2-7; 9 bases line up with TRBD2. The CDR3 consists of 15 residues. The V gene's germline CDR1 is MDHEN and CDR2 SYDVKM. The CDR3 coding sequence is TGTGCCAGCAGTTTTAGCGGGAGCCAAAAGTACGATCAGTACTCC. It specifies CASSFSGSQKYDQYS.

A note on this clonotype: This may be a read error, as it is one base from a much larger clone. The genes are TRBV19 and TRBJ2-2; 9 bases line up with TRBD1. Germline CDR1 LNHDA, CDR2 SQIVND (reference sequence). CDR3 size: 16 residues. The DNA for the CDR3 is TGTGCCAGTAGCTCCCGAGTAGGGACAGGGTCCGGGGATCTGTTTTTT. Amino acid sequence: CASSSRVGTGSGDLFF.

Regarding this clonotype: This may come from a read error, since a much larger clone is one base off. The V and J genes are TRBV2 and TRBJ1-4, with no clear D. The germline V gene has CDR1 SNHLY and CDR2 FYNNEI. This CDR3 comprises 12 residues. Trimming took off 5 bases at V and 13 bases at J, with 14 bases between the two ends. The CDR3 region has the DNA TGTGCCAGCAGTCATACAGAGGACGGACTGTTTTTT. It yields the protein CASSHTEDGLFF.

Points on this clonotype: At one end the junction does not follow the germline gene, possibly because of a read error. CDR3 protein: CANSGSGTETQYF. CDR3 nucleotides: TGTGCCAACAGTGGAAGCGGGACAGAGACCCAGTACTTC. This chain uses TRBV12-3 or TRBV12-4 with TRBJ2-5, with TRBD2 matching 7 bases. This CDR3 has 13 residues.

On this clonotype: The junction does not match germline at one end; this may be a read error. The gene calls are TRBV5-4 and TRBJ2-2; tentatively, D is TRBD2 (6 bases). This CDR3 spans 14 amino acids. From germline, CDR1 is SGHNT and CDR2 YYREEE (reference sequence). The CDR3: CASSLGTYTRELFF. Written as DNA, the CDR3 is TGTGCCAGCAGCCTGGGGACGTACACCCGGGAGCTGTTTTTC.

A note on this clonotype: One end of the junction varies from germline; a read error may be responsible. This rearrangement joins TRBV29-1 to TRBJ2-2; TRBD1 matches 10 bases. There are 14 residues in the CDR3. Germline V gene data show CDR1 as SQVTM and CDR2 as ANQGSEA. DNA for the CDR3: TGCAGCGATTCGGGACAGGGGTTCACCGGGGAGTTGTTTTTT. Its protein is CSDSGQGFTGELFF.

DNA for the CDR3: TGTGCCAGCAGTGTAAGAGGACGGGACAATGAGTGGTTCTTC. Translated: CASSVRGRDNEWFF. This sequence joins TRBV11-3 and TRBJ2-1; D might be TRBD1 (6 bases). Per germline, CDR1 SGHNT and CDR2 YENEEA. Trimming removed 6 bases from V and 15 bases from J, with 24 bases in between. The CDR3 is 14 residues long.

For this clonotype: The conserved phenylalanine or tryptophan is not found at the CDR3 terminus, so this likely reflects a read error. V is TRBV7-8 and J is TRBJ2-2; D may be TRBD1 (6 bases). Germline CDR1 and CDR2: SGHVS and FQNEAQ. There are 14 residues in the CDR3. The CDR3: CASSYRVNTGELFL. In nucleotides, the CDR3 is TGTGCCAGCAGCTACAGGGTCAACACCGGGGAACTGTTTCTT.

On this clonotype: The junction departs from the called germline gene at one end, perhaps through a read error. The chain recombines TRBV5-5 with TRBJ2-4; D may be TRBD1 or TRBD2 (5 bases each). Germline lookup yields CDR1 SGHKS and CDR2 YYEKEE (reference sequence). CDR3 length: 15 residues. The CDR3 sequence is CVSSLGRIAKNIQYF. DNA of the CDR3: TGTGTCAGCAGCTTGGGACGTATAGCCAAAAACATTCAGTACTTC.

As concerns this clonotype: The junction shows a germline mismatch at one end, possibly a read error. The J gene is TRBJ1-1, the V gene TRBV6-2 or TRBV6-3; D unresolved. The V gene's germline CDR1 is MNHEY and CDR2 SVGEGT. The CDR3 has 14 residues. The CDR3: CASRRGLMNTGAFF. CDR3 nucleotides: TGTGCCAGTCGGCGAGGGTTGATGAACACTGGAGCTTTCTTT.

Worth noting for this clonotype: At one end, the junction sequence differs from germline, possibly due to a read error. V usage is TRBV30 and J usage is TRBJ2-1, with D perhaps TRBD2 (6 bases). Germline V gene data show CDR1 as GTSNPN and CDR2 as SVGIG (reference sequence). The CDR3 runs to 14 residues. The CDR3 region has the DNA TGTACCTTGAGTCCATCCCTGGGGGGTAGTGAGCAGTTCTTT. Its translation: CTLSPSLGGSEQFF.

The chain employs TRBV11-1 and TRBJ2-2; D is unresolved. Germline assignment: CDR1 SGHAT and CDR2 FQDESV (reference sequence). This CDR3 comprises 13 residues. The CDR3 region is CGSSFWDTGELFF. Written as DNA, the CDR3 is TGTGGCAGTAGTTTTTGGGACACCGGGGAGCTGTTTTTT.

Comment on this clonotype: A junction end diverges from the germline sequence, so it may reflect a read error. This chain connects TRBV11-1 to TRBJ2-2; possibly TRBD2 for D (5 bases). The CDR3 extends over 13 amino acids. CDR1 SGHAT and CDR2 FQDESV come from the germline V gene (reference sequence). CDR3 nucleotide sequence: TGTGTCAGCGGCATAGGGCCCACCGGGGAGCTGTTTTTT. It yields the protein CVSGIGPTGELFF. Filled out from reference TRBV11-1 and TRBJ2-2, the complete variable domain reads EAEVAQSPRYKITEKSQAVAFWCDPISGHATLYWYRQILGQGPELLVQFQDESVVDDSQLPKDRFSAERLKGVDSTLKIQPAELGDSAMYLCVSGIGPTGELFFGEGSRLTVL.

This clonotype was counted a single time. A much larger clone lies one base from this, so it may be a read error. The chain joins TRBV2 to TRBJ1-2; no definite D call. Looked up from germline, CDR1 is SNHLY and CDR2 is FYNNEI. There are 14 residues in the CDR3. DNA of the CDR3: TGTGCCGGCAGTGAAGATCTGGGGAGCGGTGGCTACACCTTC. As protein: CAGSEDLGSGGYTF.

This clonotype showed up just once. The DNA for the CDR3 is TGTGCCAGCAGCTACCATGTTTCTAGCGGGAGTTTTCGTGAGCAGTTCTTC. Protein sequence: CASSYHVSSGSFREQFF. The chain has TRBV6-5 and TRBJ2-1; the match to TRBD2 covers 10 bases. The CDR3 extends over 17 amino acids. Trimming cost V 6 bases and J 9 bases; bases outside gene matches: 17. The germline CDR1 and CDR2 sequences are MNHEY and SVGAGI.

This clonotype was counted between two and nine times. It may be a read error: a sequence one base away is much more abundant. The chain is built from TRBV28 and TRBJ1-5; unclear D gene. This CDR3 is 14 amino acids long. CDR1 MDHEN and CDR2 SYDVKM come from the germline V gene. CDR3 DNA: TGTGGCAGCAGCCCGCCTACCGTCAATCAGCCCCAGCATTTT. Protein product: CGSSPPTVNQPQHF. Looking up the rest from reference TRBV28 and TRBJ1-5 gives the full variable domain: DVKVTQSSRYLVKRTGEKVFLECVQDMDHENMFWYRQDPGLGLRLIYFSYDVKMKEKGDIPEGYSVSREKKERFSLILESASTNQTSMYLCGSSPPTVNQPQHFGDGTRLSIL.

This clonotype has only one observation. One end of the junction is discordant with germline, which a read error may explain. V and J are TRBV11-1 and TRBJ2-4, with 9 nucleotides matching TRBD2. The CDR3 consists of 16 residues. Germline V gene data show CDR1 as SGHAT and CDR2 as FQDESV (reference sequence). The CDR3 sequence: CTSFPGTSRTKNIQYF. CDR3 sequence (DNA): TGTACCAGTTTTCCCGGGACTAGCAGGACCAAAAACATTCAGTACTTC.

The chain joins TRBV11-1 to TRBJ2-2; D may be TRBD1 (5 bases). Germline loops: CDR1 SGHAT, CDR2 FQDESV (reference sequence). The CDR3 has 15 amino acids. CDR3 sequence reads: CDSTYTGPFSGELFF. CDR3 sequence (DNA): TGTGACAGTACCTATACAGGACCTTTCTCCGGGGAGCTGTTTTTT. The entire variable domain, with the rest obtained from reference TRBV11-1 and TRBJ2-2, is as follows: EAEVAQSPRYKITEKSQAVAFWCDPISGHATLYWYRQILGQGPELLVQFQDESVVDDSQLPKDRFSAERLKGVDSTLKIQPAELGDSAMYLCDSTYTGPFSGELFFGEGSRLTVL.

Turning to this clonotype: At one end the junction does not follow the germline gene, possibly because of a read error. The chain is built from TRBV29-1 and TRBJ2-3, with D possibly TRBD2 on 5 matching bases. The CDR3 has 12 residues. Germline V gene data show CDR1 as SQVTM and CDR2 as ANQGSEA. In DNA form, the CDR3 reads TGTAGAGGGTGGTGGTACACAGATACGCAGTACTTT. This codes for CRGWWYTDTQYF.